The clone carrying this T cell receptor beta chain came up many times. Its target is not known. Time point given: newly diagnosed GD, antithyroid drugs for less than 3 months. PBMC RNA was the source of the TCR library. This CDR3 contains 16 residues. Germline V gene lookup returns CDR1 SGHRS and CDR2 YFSETQ. Trimming stripped 5 bases from V and 0 bases from J, with 17 bases between. The data stem from a study of regulatory T cells in long-lasting Graves disease. Building of the TCR beta libraries involved iRepertoire HTBI primers and Arm-PCR of CDR3 regions. TCRdb re-called the multiplex PCR reads with MiXCR, one entry per CDR3 protein. The data contain roughly 400,000 distinct CDR3 sequences, less than 20% of them singletons. The study, taken as a whole, reports: Preferential use of TRBV28, TRBJ1-2 and TRBJ2-5 was seen in persistent disease.

The sample also formed part of further work on T cells in Graves' hyperthyroidism and ophthalmopathy. As that report states: Most thyroid-expanded clonotypes above 0.001 were also found in blood.

This clonotype was sampled from a woman younger than 35 with Graves disease. Sequenced material: peripheral blood mononuclear cells (PBMCs), taken at new diagnosis, from a patient treated with antithyroid drugs. The gene calls are TRBV5-1 and TRBJ1-1, with unresolved D. Written as DNA, the CDR3 is TGCGCCAGCAGGGAGGGAGTAATGTTCATGAACACTGAAGCTTTCTTT. Its protein is CASREGVMFMNTEAFF.